The 23 T cell receptor beta chains below all came from one sample that was sequenced in a study of T cell repertoires in cytomegalovirus infection. TCRdb re-called the reads through MiXCR, storing one row per CDR3 protein. The sample records roughly 200,000 distinct CDR3 sequences, about 18% being singletons. Sequenced sample: CD8+ T cells from PBMCs. The receptors originated from a human donor in good health (CMV status not recorded). Some clones in this sample may be carry-over from other donors' samples.

The chain is built from TRBV28 and TRBJ2-3; D remains ambiguous. Germline V gives CDR1 MDHEN, CDR2 SYDVKM. Trimming left V 1 base short and J 0 bases short, with 11 bases between. The CDR3 is made up of 16 amino acids. The CDR3 spells CASSLSTTVSTDTQYF. The CDR3 nucleotides are TGTGCCAGCAGTTTATCAACGACTGTTAGCACAGATACGCAGTATTTT.

This clonotype was seen a handful of times. V usage is TRBV7-9 and J usage is TRBJ2-1; 9 bases fit TRBD2. This CDR3 has 16 residues. The V gene's germline CDR1 is SEHNR and CDR2 FQNEAQ (reference sequence). Trimming took 3 bases from V and 2 from J; bases not matched to a gene: 5. The CDR3 is CASSLLSGGPYNEQFF. In nucleotides, the CDR3 is TGTGCCAGCAGCTTGCTTAGCGGGGGCCCCTACAATGAGCAGTTCTTC.

This clonotype appeared many times. The J gene is TRBJ2-7, the V gene TRBV7-8, with no clear D. Trimming pared 1 base from V and 2 bases from J, leaving 12 bases between. The length of the CDR3 is 15 residues. Germline assignment: CDR1 SGHVS and CDR2 FQNEAQ. Here the CDR3 DNA reads TGTGCCAGCAGCTTAGGAGAAGAAGGGACCTACGAGCAGTACTTC. Protein: CASSLGEEGTYEQYF. Variable domain in full (rest from reference TRBV7-8 and TRBJ2-7): GAGVSQSPRYKVAKRGQDVALRCDPISGHVSLFWYQQALGQGPEFLTYFQNEAQLDKSGLPSDRFFAERPEGSVSTLKIQRTQQEDSAVYLCASSLGEEGTYEQYFGPGTRLTVT.

The rearrangement joins TRBV18 to TRBJ2-7; weak D call: TRBD1 (6 bases). The CDR3 has 16 residues. Germline V gene sequence: CDR1 KGHSH, CDR2 LQKENI. V lost 5 bases and J lost 0, with 17 bases in between. CDR3 sequence (DNA): TGTGCCAGCTCATCCGTCCGGGACAAGACCTCCTACGAGCAGTACTTC. Translated: CASSSVRDKTSYEQYF.

This clonotype turned up a few times. V and J are TRBV2 and TRBJ2-2; D may be TRBD1 or TRBD2 (5 bases each). The germline gives CDR1 SNHLY, CDR2 FYNNEI. There are 16 residues in the CDR3. The V end was cut by 4 bases, the J end by 0 bases, with 12 bases between. Written as DNA, the CDR3 is TGTGCCAGCAGTGCTGGGGACGGACCGAACACCGGGGAGCTGTTTTTT. Translating gives CASSAGDGPNTGELFF.

This CDR3 reads CASTEPYTTDTQYF. In DNA, the CDR3 is TGTGCCAGCACCGAACCTTACACCACAGATACGCAGTATTTT. The chain couples TRBV6-6 to TRBJ2-3; D call uncertain. Germline-derived CDR1 and CDR2 are MNHNY and SVGAGI (reference sequence). V was trimmed by 7 bases and J by 2 bases, leaving 13 bases between them. CDR3 length: 14 amino acids.

V and J are TRBV6-2 or TRBV6-3 and TRBJ2-1; 15 nucleotides align to TRBD2. Germline assignment: CDR1 MNHEY and CDR2 SVGEGT. The CDR3 has 18 residues. V was pared by 5 bases and J by 4 bases, with 9 bases of the junction left unmatched. Here the CDR3 reads CASSPWTSGGDQYNEQFF. CDR3 nucleotides: TGTGCCAGCAGTCCGTGGACTAGCGGGGGGGATCAGTACAATGAGCAGTTCTTC.

As concerns this clonotype: A read error may explain this, as a much larger clone is one base away. The rearrangement links TRBV6-2 or TRBV6-3 to TRBJ2-6; tentative D call: TRBD1 (5 bases). The CDR3 length is 15 residues. CDR1 and CDR2 (germline): MNHEY, SVGEGT. CDR3: CASSYDSSGANGLTF. CDR3 nucleotides: TGTGCCAGCAGTTACGACAGCTCTGGGGCCAACGGCCTGACTTTC.

The V gene is TRBV10-3, the J gene TRBJ1-2; tentative D call: TRBD1 (6 bases). The germline V and J ends were trimmed by 3 bases and 8 bases, with 13 bases remaining between them. CDR1 ENHRY and CDR2 SYGVKD come from the germline V gene. The length of the CDR3 is 13 residues. CDR3 amino acids: CAISDVRGEGYTF. The CDR3 DNA sequence: TGTGCCATCAGTGACGTCAGGGGAGAAGGCTACACCTTC.

J is TRBJ2-2 and V is TRBV27, with D possibly being TRBD1 or TRBD2 (5 bases each). The V and J ends lost 4 bases and 2 bases respectively, with 8 bases between them. The CDR3 length is 14 residues. Germline values: CDR1 MNHEY, CDR2 SMNVEV (reference sequence). In DNA form, the CDR3 reads TGTGCCAGCAGTTGGGACCGAAACACCGGGGAGCTGTTTTTT. Its translation is CASSWDRNTGELFF.

This clonotype was counted only a few times. The chain employs TRBV6-2 or TRBV6-3 and TRBJ1-5; D possibly corresponds to TRBD1 (6 bases). Between the trimmed V and J ends, which lost 0 bases and 4 bases, there was a span of 16 bases. Germline CDR1 is MNHEY and CDR2 is SVGEGT. The CDR3 contains 17 residues. CDR3 coding DNA: TGTGCCAGCAGTTACTCGGTGGCGGGACATATAAATCAGCCCCAGCATTTT. This codes for CASSYSVAGHINQPQHF.

The rearrangement joins TRBV6-2 or TRBV6-3 to TRBJ2-5; D may be TRBD1 or TRBD2 (5 bases each). The CDR3 has 14 residues. CDR1 is MNHEY and CDR2 is SVGEGT in the germline V gene. With 4 bases removed from V and 5 bases from J, the gap between germline ends came to 14 bases. The CDR3 loop is CASSSRGVLETQYF. The CDR3 DNA is TGTGCCAGCAGTTCCCGAGGGGTATTGGAGACCCAGTACTTC.

This clonotype is medium-sized in the sample. The chain is built from TRBV7-2 and TRBJ2-5; D uncertain. CDR1 and CDR2 (germline): SGHTA, FQGNSA. This CDR3 has 18 residues. Trimming took off 4 bases at V and 1 base at J, with 22 bases between the two ends. CDR3 amino acids: CASSSTDLIGWVQETQYF. The CDR3 region has the DNA TGTGCCAGCAGCTCCACGGACCTCATCGGGTGGGTCCAAGAGACCCAGTACTTC.

The rearrangement uses TRBV7-9 and TRBJ2-2, with 9 bases that match TRBD1. With 3 bases clipped from V and 4 bases from J, the junction kept 9 bases outside the gene matches. The CDR3 has 17 residues. Germline CDR1 is SEHNR and CDR2 is FQNEAQ (reference sequence). The CDR3 coding sequence is TGTGCCAGCAGCTTGAAACCGGGACAGGGCCCCACCGGGGAGCTGTTTTTT. It yields the protein CASSLKPGQGPTGELFF.

The rearrangement joins TRBV7-2 to TRBJ2-1, with no clear D. Looked up from germline, CDR1 is SGHTA and CDR2 is FQGNSA. V dropped 7 bases and J dropped 0 bases, with 19 bases sitting between them. The CDR3 spans 17 residues. CDR3 nucleotides: TGTGCCAGCATCCTACACCCCCCGCCGAGCTCCTACAATGAGCAGTTCTTC. It translates to CASILHPPPSSYNEQFF.

The rearrangement joins TRBV29-1 to TRBJ2-1; 10 nucleotides agree with TRBD2. J lost 0 bases, V lost 0 bases, and 5 bases had no gene match. Germline assignment: CDR1 SQVTM and CDR2 ANQGSEA. This CDR3 region has 17 residues. CDR3 DNA sequence: TGCAGCGTTGAAGATCCTCCTAGCGGGAGCTCCTACAATGAGCAGTTCTTC. Translating gives CSVEDPPSGSSYNEQFF.

This clonotype was observed a handful of times. V is TRBV29-1 and J is TRBJ2-7, with D possibly TRBD2 on 7 matching bases. CDR3 length equals 14 residues. Trimming shortened V by 6 bases and J by 3 bases, and 18 bases separated the two germline ends. CDR1 is SQVTM, CDR2 ANQGSEA, per germline. The CDR3 coding sequence is TGCAGCGTCCAAGGGGGGGCAGCCTTCTACGAGCAGTACTTC. The encoded protein is CSVQGGAAFYEQYF.

The chain joins TRBV7-2 to TRBJ2-7; D uncertain. The germline V and J ends were trimmed by 2 bases and 4 bases, with 27 bases remaining between them. The CDR3 loop spans 19 amino acids. Germline V gene data show CDR1 as SGHTA and CDR2 as FQGNSA. The CDR3 region has the DNA TGTGCCAGCAGCTTAACGAGTCACGGCCTGTCCATGGCTGCATACGAGCAGTACTTC. Its translation: CASSLTSHGLSMAAYEQYF.

This clonotype was observed a few times. The gene calls are TRBV15 and TRBJ1-1, with no clear D. V lost 4 bases and J lost 0, with 15 bases in between. The germline CDR1 and CDR2 sequences are LNHNV and YYDKDF (reference sequence). The CDR3 contains 16 residues. CDR3 sequence (DNA): TGTGCCACCAGCATAGGATTAGGGTTTATGAACACTGAAGCTTTCTTT. It codes for CATSIGLGFMNTEAFF.

Only a few counts were recorded for this clonotype. J is TRBJ1-1 and V is TRBV5-1, with TRBD1 identical over 7 bases. Germline CDR1 SGHRS, CDR2 YFSETQ. V gave up 0 bases and J gave up 5 bases; unmatched junction bases: 7. CDR3 length equals 15 residues. Here the CDR3 DNA reads TGCGCCAGCAGCTTGGGGGACAGACTACGGACTGAAGCTTTCTTT. Translating gives CASSLGDRLRTEAFF.

This clonotype showed up just a few times. The V call is TRBV28, the J call TRBJ2-5; maybe TRBD1 (6 bases). Per germline, CDR1 MDHEN and CDR2 SYDVKM. The V end was cut by 5 bases, the J end by 0 bases, with 16 bases between. This CDR3 spans 16 amino acids. The CDR3 bases are TGTGCCAGCAGTACAGACAGGTTGGCGTACCAAGAGACCCAGTACTTC. Amino acid sequence: CASSTDRLAYQETQYF. Based on the CDR3 plus reference TRBV28 and TRBJ2-5, the full variable domain is DVKVTQSSRYLVKRTGEKVFLECVQDMDHENMFWYRQDPGLGLRLIYFSYDVKMKEKGDIPEGYSVSREKKERFSLILESASTNQTSMYLCASSTDRLAYQETQYFGPGTRLLVL.

The sample holds a few counts of this clonotype. This chain uses TRBV7-9 with TRBJ2-1, with 9 bases that match TRBD2. The V segment lost 6 bases and the J segment 6 bases; nucleotides outside the gene matches: 12. CDR3 length equals 16 residues. The germline V gene encodes CDR1 SEHNR and CDR2 FQNEAQ (reference sequence). Here the CDR3 DNA reads TGTGCCAGCAGTCCCGGTAGCGGGGGAGGGTTCAATGAGCAGTTCTTC. Translated: CASSPGSGGGFNEQFF.

The V gene is TRBV29-1, the J gene TRBJ1-1; unclear D gene. The germline V and J ends were trimmed by 5 bases and 7 bases, with 23 bases remaining between them. Germline CDR1 SQVTM, CDR2 ANQGSEA. There are 15 residues in the CDR3. The CDR3 coding sequence is TGCAGCGTTCCCAAAAGAAGCGGGAAGGCATTTGAAGCTTTCTTT. This translates into CSVPKRSGKAFEAFF. Filled out from reference TRBV29-1 and TRBJ1-1, the complete variable domain reads SAVISQKPSRDICQRGTSLTIQCQVDSQVTMMFWYRQQPGQSLTLIATANQGSEATYESGFVIDKFPISRPNLTFSTLTVSNMSPEDSSIYLCSVPKRSGKAFEAFFGQGTRLTVV.